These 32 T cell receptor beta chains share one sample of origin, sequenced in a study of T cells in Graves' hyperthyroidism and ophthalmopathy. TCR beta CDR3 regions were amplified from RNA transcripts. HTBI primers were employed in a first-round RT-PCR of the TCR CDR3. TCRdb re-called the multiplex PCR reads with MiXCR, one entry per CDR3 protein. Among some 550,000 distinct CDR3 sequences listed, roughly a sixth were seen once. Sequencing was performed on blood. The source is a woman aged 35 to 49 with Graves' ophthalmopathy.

CDR3 amino acids: CASSLGVGEYYEQYF. CDR3 DNA sequence: TGTGCCAGCAGCTTAGGTGTGGGCGAATACTACGAGCAGTACTTC. V gene TRBV7-9 combines with J gene TRBJ2-7; D is uncertain. V was clipped by 1 base and J by 3 bases, with 13 bases between them. In germline, CDR1 is SEHNR, CDR2 FQNEAQ (reference sequence). This CDR3 has 15 residues.

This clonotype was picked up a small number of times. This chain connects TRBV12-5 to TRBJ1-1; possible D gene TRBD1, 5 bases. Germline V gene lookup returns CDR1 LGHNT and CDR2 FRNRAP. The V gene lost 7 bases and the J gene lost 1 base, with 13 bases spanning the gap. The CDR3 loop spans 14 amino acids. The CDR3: CASVSQEENTEAFF. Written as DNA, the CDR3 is TGTGCTAGTGTTTCACAGGAGGAGAACACTGAAGCTTTCTTT.

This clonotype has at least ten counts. The CDR3 DNA follows: TGTGCCAGCAGTTTCACAGGAACTGGCTACACCTTC. This codes for CASSFTGTGYTF. The chain carries TRBV12-3 or TRBV12-4 and TRBJ1-2, with D possibly being TRBD1 (5 bases). CDR3 length: 12 residues. Between the trimmed V and J ends, which lost 3 bases and 7 bases, there was a span of 9 bases.

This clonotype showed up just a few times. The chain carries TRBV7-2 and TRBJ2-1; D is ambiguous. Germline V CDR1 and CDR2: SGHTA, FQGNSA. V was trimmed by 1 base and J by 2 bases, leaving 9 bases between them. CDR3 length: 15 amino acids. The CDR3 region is CASSLGWGTYNEQFF. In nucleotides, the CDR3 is TGTGCCAGCAGCTTAGGGTGGGGAACCTACAATGAGCAGTTCTTC.

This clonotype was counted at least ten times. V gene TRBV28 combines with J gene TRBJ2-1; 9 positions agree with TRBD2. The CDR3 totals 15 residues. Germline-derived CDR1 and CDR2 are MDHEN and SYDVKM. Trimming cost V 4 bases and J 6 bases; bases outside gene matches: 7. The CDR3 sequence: CASSSAGGPINEQFF. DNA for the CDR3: TGTGCCAGCAGTTCGGCGGGAGGGCCGATCAATGAGCAGTTCTTC.

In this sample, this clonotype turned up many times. The CDR3 DNA follows: TGCGCCAGCAGCGTCGACAGGGGGTCCGAGCAGTACTTC. Translating gives CASSVDRGSEQYF. The chain carries TRBV5-1 and TRBJ2-7; 9 bases agree with TRBD1. V was pared by 4 bases and J by 6 bases, with 5 bases of the junction left unmatched. This CDR3 is 13 amino acids long. Germline CDR1 reads SGHRS; CDR2 reads YFSETQ.

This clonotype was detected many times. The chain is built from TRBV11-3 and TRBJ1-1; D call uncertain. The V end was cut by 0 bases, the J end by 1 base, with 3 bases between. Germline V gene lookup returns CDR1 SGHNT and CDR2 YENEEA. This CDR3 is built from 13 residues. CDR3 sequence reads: CASSLDGNTEAFF. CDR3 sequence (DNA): TGTGCCAGCAGCTTAGACGGGAACACTGAAGCTTTCTTT.

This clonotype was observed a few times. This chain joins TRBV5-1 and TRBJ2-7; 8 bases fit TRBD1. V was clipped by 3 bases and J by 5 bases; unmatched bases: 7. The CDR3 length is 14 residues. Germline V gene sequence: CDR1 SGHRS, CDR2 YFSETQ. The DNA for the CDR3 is TGCGCCAGCAGCTACGGACAGGGTAGGGACGAGCAGTACTTC. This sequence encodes CASSYGQGRDEQYF.

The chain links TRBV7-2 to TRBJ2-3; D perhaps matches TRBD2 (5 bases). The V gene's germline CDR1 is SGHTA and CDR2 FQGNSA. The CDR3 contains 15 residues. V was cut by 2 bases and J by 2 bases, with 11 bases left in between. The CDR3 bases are TGTGCCAGCAGCTTACCGGGGAGCTACACAGATACGCAGTATTTT. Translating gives CASSLPGSYTDTQYF.

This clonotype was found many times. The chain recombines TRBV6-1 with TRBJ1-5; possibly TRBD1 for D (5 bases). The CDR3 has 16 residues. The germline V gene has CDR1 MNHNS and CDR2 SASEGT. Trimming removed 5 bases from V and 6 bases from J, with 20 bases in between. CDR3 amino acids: CASSSNRAGRGQPQHF. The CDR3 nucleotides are TGTGCCAGCAGTAGTAACCGCGCAGGGCGAGGTCAGCCCCAGCATTTT.

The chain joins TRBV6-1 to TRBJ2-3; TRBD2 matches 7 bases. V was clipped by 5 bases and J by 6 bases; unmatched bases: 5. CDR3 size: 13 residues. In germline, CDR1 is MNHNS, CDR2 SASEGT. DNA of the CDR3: TGTGCCAGCAGTCGGGAGGAGGCCGATACGCAGTATTTT. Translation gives CASSREEADTQYF.

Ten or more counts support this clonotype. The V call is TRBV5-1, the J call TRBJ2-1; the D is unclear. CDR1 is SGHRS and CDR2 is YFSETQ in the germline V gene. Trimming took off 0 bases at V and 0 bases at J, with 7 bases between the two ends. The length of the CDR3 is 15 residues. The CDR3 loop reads CASSLGYSSYNEQFF. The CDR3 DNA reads TGCGCCAGCAGCTTGGGCTACTCCTCCTACAATGAGCAGTTCTTC.

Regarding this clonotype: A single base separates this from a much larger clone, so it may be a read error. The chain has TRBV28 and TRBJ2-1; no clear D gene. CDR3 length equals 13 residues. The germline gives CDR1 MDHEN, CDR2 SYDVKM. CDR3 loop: CASSSGGNNERFF. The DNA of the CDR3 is TGTGCCAGCAGTTCGGGTGGGAACAATGAGCGGTTCTTC. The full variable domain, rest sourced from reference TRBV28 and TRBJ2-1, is DVKVTQSSRYLVKRTGEKVFLECVQDMDHENMFWYRQDPGLGLRLIYFSYDVKMKEKGDIPEGYSVSREKKERFSLILESASTNQTSMYLCASSSGGNNERFFGPGTRLTVL.

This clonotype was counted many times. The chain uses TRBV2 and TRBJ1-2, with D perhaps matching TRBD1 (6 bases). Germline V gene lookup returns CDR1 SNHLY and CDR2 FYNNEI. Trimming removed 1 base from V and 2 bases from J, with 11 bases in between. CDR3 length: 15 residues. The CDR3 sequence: CASSEEAGENYGYTF. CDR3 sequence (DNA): TGTGCCAGCAGTGAAGAGGCAGGGGAGAACTATGGCTACACCTTC.

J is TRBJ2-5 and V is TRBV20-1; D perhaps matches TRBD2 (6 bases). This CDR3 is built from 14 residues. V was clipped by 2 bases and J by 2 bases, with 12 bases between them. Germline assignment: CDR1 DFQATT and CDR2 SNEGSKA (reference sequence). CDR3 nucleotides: TGCAGTGCTAGAATCGGCGGGGCTCAAGAGACCCAGTACTTC. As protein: CSARIGGAQETQYF.

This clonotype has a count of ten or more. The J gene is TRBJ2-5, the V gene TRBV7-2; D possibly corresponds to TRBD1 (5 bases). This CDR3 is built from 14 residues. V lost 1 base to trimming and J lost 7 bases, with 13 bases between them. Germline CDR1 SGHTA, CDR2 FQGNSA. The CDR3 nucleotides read TGTGCCAGCAGCTTAGATGGGGCACCGGGGACCCAGTACTTC. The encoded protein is CASSLDGAPGTQYF.

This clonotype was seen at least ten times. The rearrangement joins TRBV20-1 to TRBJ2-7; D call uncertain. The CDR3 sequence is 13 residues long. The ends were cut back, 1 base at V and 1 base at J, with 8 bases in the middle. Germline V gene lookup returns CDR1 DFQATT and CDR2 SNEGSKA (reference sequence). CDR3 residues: CSARGGMSYEQYF. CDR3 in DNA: TGCAGTGCTAGAGGTGGGATGTCCTACGAGCAGTACTTC.

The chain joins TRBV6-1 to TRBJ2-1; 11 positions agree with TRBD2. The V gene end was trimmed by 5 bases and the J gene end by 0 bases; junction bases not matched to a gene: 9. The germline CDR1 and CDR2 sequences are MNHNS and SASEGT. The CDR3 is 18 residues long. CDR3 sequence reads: CASSIRRLAGGSYNEQFF. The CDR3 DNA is TGTGCCAGCAGTATCCGGAGGCTAGCGGGGGGCTCCTACAATGAGCAGTTCTTC.

The CDR3 nucleotides read TGTGCCAGCAGCTTAAAGGGCCCCCCCGACAATGAGCAGTTCTTC. Translated, it gives CASSLKGPPDNEQFF. This sequence joins TRBV7-9 and TRBJ2-1; D is ambiguous. Trimming removed 2 bases at V and 5 bases at J, with 13 bases between. Germline V lookup: CDR1 SEHNR, CDR2 FQNEAQ (reference sequence). CDR3 size: 15 residues.

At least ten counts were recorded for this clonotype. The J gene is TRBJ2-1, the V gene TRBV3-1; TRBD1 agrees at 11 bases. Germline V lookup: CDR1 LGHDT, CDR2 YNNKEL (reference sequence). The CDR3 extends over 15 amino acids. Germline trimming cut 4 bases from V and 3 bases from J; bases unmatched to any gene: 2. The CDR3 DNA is TGTGCCAGCAGCCGCGGGACAGGGGGCTACAATGAGCAGTTCTTC. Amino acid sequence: CASSRGTGGYNEQFF.

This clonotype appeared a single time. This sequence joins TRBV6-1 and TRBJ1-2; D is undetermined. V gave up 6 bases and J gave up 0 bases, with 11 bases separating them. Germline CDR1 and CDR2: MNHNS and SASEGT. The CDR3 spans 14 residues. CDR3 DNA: TGTGCCAGCAGAGCTACGGAGGCTAACTATGGCTACACCTTC. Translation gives CASRATEANYGYTF.

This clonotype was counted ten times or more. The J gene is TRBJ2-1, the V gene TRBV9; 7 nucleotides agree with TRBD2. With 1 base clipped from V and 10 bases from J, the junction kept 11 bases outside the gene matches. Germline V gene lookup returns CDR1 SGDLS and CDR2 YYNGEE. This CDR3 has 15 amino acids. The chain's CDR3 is CASSVMGGPVEEQFF. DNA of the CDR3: TGTGCCAGCAGCGTAATGGGAGGGCCAGTGGAGGAGCAGTTCTTC.

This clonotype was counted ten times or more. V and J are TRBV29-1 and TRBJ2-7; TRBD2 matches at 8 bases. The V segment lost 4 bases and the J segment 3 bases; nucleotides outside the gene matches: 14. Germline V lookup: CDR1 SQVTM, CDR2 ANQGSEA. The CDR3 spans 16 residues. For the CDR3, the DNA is TGCAGCGTTGGGGGAGTAGACGGGACTAGTCTCTACGAGCAGTACTTC. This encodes CSVGGVDGTSLYEQYF.

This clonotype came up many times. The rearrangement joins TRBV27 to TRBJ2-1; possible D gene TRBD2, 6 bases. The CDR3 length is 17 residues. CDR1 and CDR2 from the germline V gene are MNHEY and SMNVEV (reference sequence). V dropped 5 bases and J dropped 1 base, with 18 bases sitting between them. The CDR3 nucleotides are TGTGCCAGCAGTACCCTCCGGGACTCCCGTTCCTACAATGAGCAGTTCTTC. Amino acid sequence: CASSTLRDSRSYNEQFF.

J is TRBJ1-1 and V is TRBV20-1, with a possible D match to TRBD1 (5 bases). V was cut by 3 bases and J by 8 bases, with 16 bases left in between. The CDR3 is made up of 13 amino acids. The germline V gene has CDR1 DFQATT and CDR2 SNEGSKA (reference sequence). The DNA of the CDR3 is TGCAGTGCTAGTCCCAGCCGGGACTCCGAAGCTTTCTTT. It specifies CSASPSRDSEAFF.

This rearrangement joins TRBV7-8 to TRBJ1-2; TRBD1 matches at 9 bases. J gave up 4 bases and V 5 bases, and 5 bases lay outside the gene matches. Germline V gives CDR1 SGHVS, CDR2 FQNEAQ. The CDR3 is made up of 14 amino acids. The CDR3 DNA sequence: TGTGCCAGCAGCCTCACGACAGGGGGCTATGGCTACACCTTC. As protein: CASSLTTGGYGYTF.

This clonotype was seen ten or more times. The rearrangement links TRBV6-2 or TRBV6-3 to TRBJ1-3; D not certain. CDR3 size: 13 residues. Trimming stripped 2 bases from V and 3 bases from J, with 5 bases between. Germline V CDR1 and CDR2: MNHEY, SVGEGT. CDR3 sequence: CASSYHDGNTIYF. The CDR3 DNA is TGTGCCAGCAGTTACCACGATGGAAACACCATATATTTT.

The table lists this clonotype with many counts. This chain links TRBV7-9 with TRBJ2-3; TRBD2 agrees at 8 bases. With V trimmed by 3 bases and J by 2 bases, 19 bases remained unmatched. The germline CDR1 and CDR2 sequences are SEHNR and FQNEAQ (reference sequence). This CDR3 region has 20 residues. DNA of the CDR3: TGTGCCAGCAGCTTCCAAGGGGGAGACGGACTAGCAGGTATCACAGATACGCAGTATTTT. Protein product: CASSFQGGDGLAGITDTQYF.

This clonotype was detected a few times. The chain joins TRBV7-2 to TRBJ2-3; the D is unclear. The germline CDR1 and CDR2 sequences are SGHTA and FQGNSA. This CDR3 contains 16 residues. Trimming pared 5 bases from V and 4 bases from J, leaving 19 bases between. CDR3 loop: CASSPFGGEASDTQYF. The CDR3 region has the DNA TGTGCCAGCAGCCCTTTTGGCGGCGAGGCATCAGATACGCAGTATTTT.

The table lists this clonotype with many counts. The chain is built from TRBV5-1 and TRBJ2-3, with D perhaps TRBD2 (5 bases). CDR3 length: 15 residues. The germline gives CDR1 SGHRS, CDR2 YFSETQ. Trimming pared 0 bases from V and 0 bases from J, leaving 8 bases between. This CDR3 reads CASSLEGGSTDTQYF. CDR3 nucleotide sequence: TGCGCCAGCAGCTTGGAGGGCGGGAGCACAGATACGCAGTATTTT.

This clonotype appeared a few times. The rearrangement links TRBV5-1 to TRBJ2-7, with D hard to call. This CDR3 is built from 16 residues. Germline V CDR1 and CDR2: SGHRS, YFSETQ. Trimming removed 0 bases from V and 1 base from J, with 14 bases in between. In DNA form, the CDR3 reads TGCGCCAGCAGCTTGGTCGGTCTCGAGACTTCCTACGAGCAGTACTTC. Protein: CASSLVGLETSYEQYF.

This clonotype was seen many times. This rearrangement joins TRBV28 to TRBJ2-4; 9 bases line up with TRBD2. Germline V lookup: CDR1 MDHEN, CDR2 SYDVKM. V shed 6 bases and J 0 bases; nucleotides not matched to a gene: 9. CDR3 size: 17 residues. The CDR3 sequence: CASSSVTSGIAKNIQYF. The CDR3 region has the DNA TGTGCCAGCAGCAGTGTGACTAGCGGAATAGCCAAAAACATTCAGTACTTC. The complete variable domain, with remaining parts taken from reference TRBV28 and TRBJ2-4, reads DVKVTQSSRYLVKRTGEKVFLECVQDMDHENMFWYRQDPGLGLRLIYFSYDVKMKEKGDIPEGYSVSREKKERFSLILESASTNQTSMYLCASSSVTSGIAKNIQYFGAGTRLSVL.